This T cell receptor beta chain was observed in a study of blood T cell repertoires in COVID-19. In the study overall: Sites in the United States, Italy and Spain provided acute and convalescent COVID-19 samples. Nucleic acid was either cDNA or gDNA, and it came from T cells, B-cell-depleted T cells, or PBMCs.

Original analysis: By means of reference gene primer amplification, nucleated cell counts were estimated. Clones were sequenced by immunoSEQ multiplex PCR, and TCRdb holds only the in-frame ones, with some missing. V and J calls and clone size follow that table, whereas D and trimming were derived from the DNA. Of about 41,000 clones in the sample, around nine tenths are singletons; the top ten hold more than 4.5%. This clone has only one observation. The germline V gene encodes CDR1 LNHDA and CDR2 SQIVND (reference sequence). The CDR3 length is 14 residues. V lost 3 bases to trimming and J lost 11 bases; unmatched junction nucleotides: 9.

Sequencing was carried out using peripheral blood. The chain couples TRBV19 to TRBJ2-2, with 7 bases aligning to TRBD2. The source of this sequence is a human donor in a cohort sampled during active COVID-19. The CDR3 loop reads CASSIGTTTFELFF. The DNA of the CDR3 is TGTGCCAGTAGTATCGGGACTACCACCTTCGAGCTGTTTTTT.